This TCR beta chain was documented in a study of T-cell reconstitution after alpha-beta-depleted transplantation in children (dated by TCRdb to the mid-2010s). General notes on the study: Using TCR repertoire profiling, the study followed T-cell immune reconstitution in a quantitative way in children after TCRalphabeta/CD19-depleted allogeneic hematopoietic cell transplantation.

As encoded in the germline V gene, CDR1 is MGHRA while CDR2 is YSYEKL. The germline V end is reduced by 5 bases and the J end by 0 bases; junction bases left unmatched: 4. The CDR3 runs 15 amino acids, cysteine and phenylalanine included. Kept here is only the CDR3 DNA, which spans 45 bases and is read in frame from base 1. Library preparation employed PCR. The sequencer listed for this sample is Illumina HiSeq 2500. TCR libraries were prepared with molecular barcoding, using unique molecular identifiers to normalize TCRbeta repertoire quantification. The public reads were reprocessed in TCRdb via fastp at Q25 and MiXCR, keeping in-frame beta chains. Each record represents a unique CDR3 protein, reported with the most common genes and DNA among its rows. The sample table records roughly 180,000 distinct CDR3 sequences; about 14% of these occur just once. The ten most abundant clones make up over 10% of the sample.

This clonotype was seen many times. This receptor's antigen is unknown. No much larger clonotype is one base removed from it; base qualities were not supplied. The sequence was collected from a human donor who donated a stem cell graft to a child with acute lymphoblastic leukemia. Recombination linked TRBV4-1 to TRBJ1-5; TRBD1 fits 7 bases in the junction. The sequenced sample was PBMCs from the stem cell graft donor, obtained from the stem cell graft. The base sequence is TGCGCCAGCAGCACCAGGACAGGTAGCAATCAGCCCCAGCATTTT. The translation is CASSTRTGSNQPQHF.